This is a list of T cell receptor beta chains from one sample in a study of CD8+CD57+ T cells in acquired aplastic anemia. Via MiXCR, TCRdb re-called the reads, giving one row per CDR3 protein. The sample holds about 190,000 distinct CDR3 sequences; 48% are singletons and the top ten take 9.7%. The sample taken for sequencing was sorted CD4+, CD8+, or CD8+CD57+ T cells (not recorded which) from PBMCs. Every receptor here comes from a human donor with aplastic anemia. Both conserved end residues are part of each CDR3. D genes are given only for firm matches. Expanded clones are given a class, and other clones once, few, many or no size at all.

j_call clone_size d_call v_call cdr3_nt cdr3_aa
TRBJ2-7 few TRBD2 TRBV10-1 TGCGCCAGCAGTGACCACCCGGGACTAGCGAGATACGAGCAGTACTTC CASSDHPGLARYEQYF
TRBJ1-1 many - TRBV6-1 TGTGCCAGCACTGGATGGTTCGGGAACACTGAAGCTTTCTTT CASTGWFGNTEAFF
TRBJ2-2 many - TRBV24-1 TGTGCCACCAGTCGGGCCACCGGGGAGCTGTTTTTT CATSRATGELFF
TRBJ2-2 - - TRBV3-1 TGTGCCAGCCAGAGGTGGGGAGGAGGGCCCGGGGAGCTGTTTTTT CASQRWGGGPGELFF
TRBJ2-5 - - TRBV7-2 TGTGCCAGCAGCTGGCTAGGACAGACCGTCCAAGAGACCCAGTACTTC CASSWLGQTVQETQYF
TRBJ2-3 many - TRBV9 TGTGCCAGCAGCCTCTTTACGGAGGATACGCAGTATTTT CASSLFTEDTQYF
TRBJ1-2 - - TRBV15 TGTGCCACCAGCACTCAGGGAACTAACTATGGCTACACCTTC CATSTQGTNYGYTF
TRBJ2-1 many - TRBV7-3 TGTGCCAGCAGCCTCCGAGGAGGGCCCTACAATGAGCAGTTCTTC CASSLRGGPYNEQFF
TRBJ2-2 - TRBD1 TRBV10-3 TGTGCCATCAGTACGGGACAGTCGACCGGGGAGCTGTTTTTT CAISTGQSTGELFF
TRBJ2-5 - TRBD1 TRBV29-1 TGCAGCGTCGAATCCAGGACAGGGGGACAACCAAGACTCCAGACCCAGTACTTC CSVESRTGGQPRLQTQYF
TRBJ1-1 - - TRBV19 TGTGCCAGTACCCCAGCGCAGGTGAACACTGAAGCTTTCTTT CASTPAQVNTEAFF
TRBJ2-7 - - TRBV5-1 TGCGCCAGCAGCTTGGACGTATACGAGCAGTACTTC CASSLDVYEQYF
TRBJ2-7 - - TRBV10-1 TGTGCCAGCAGTGAGGAGGGCTGGCAGTACTTC CASSEEGWQYF
TRBJ1-6 many - TRBV6-1 TGTGCCAGCAGTGATAGGGTGGGGCCCCTCTATTCACCCCTCCACTTT CASSDRVGPLYSPLHF
TRBJ2-3 - TRBD1 TRBV20-1 TGCAGTGCCCAGGGACAGGTCGAGGCAGATACGCAGTATTTT CSAQGQVEADTQYF
TRBJ2-3 - - TRBV11-1 TGTGCCAGCAGCCAACAGAGCCAAAGCACAGATACGCAGTATTTT CASSQQSQSTDTQYF
TRBJ1-1 many - TRBV19 TGTGCCACTCGGGACTCCCGGAACACTGAAGCTTTCTTT CATRDSRNTEAFF
TRBJ2-6 - - TRBV11-2 TGTGCCATGAGGGATCGGGGCGGAATTATGGTCTCTGGGGCCAACGTCCTGACTTTC CAMRDRGGIMVSGANVLTF
TRBJ1-2 - - TRBV7-2 TGTGCCAGCAGCTTGCAGGAGGCTAACTATGGCTACACCTTC CASSLQEANYGYTF
TRBJ2-5 - - TRBV2 TGTGCCAGCAGTGTATCCCAGGATCAAGAGACCCAGTACTTC CASSVSQDQETQYF
TRBJ2-2 - - TRBV7-6 TGTGCCAGCAGCCCCCAGGCCACCGGGGAGCTGTTTTTT CASSPQATGELFF
TRBJ1-2 - TRBD1 TRBV4-1 TGCGCCAGCAGCCAAGACCCCATGACAGGGGCAGTTGCAAACTATGGCTACACCTTC CASSQDPMTGAVANYGYTF
TRBJ1-2 many TRBD1 TRBV6-1 TGTGCCAGCAGTAGGGACAGGTCAGGGTATGGCTACACCTTC CASSRDRSGYGYTF
TRBJ1-2 - - TRBV25-1 TGTGCCAGCAGTGACCTCCGGGACATAGATGGCTACACCTTC CASSDLRDIDGYTF
TRBJ2-5 - TRBD1 TRBV29-1 TGCAGCGTTACCGACAGGGGGGAAGAGACCCAGTACTTC CSVTDRGEETQYF
TRBJ2-7 - - TRBV29-1 TGCAGCGTTGAAACGGGATTTGGGCTCTACGAGCAGTACTTC CSVETGFGLYEQYF
TRBJ2-5 once - TRBV7-2 TGTGCCAGCAGTTACAGGGCAGGAGAGACCCAGTACTTC CASSYRAGETQYF
TRBJ2-1 many - TRBV2 TGTGCCAGCAGGACGAGACCCGGGACCGATGTGAGCAATGAGCAGTTCTTC CASRTRPGTDVSNEQFF
TRBJ2-7 few - TRBV29-1 TGCAGCGTTGTGGTGGGGGCGGGCGAGCAGTACTTC CSVVVGAGEQYF
TRBJ2-1 once - TRBV19 TGTGCCAGTAGTATCAGTATATACAATGAGCAGTTCTTC CASSISIYNEQFF
TRBJ2-1 - - TRBV7-3 TGTGCCAGCAGCTTAAGGGTAACCGATGAGCAGTTCTTC CASSLRVTDEQFF
TRBJ2-1 many TRBD2 TRBV27 TGTGCCAGCAGTGTGCCCAGCGGGAGTCTAAGGGGTGAGCAGTTCTTC CASSVPSGSLRGEQFF
TRBJ2-2 - - TRBV5-6 TGTGCCAGCAGCTTGGTACCGAACACCGGGGAGCTGTTTTTT CASSLVPNTGELFF
TRBJ2-3 few TRBD2 TRBV11-1 TGTGCCAGCAGCTCCCTTACGGGGGGGGGCGAAACGCAGTATTTT CASSSLTGGGETQYF
TRBJ2-7 - - TRBV2 TGTGCCAGCAGTGAGGGGCGATCGTTGTACGGGCAGTACTTC CASSEGRSLYGQYF
TRBJ1-1 many - TRBV9 TGTGCCAGCGGGGGACTGATGAACACTGAAGCTTTCTTT CASGGLMNTEAFF
TRBJ2-1 - TRBD1 TRBV5-1 TGCACCAGCAGCCTAACCGGGACAGGGGGCGATGAGCAGTTCTTC CTSSLTGTGGDEQFF
TRBJ2-5 - - TRBV2 TGTGCCAGCAGTTCGGCCAACCAAGAGACCCAGTACTTC CASSSANQETQYF
TRBJ2-2 many TRBD2 TRBV7-9 TGTGCCAGCAGGGGCTCGGGGGGGATCGGCGGGGAGCTGTTTTTT CASRGSGGIGGELFF
TRBJ1-2 - - TRBV12-3/TRBV12-4 TGTGCCAGCAAAGGGTACTATGGCTACACCTTC CASKGYYGYTF
TRBJ1-2 few - TRBV15 TGTGCCACCAGCAGTGAAAGGTGGGGCTACACCTTC CATSSERWGYTF
TRBJ2-1 many TRBD2 TRBV2 TGTGCCAGCGGGAGACTAGCGGGAGGGTTCTCCTACAATGAGCAGTTCTTC CASGRLAGGFSYNEQFF
TRBJ2-1 - TRBD1 TRBV12-3/TRBV12-4 TGTGCCAGCAGTTTATGGGACAGGGGACCAAACAATGAGCAGTTCTTC CASSLWDRGPNNEQFF
TRBJ2-3 - - TRBV10-3 TGTGCCATCAGTGATTTGGGGGGTTACACAGATACGCAGTATTTT CAISDLGGYTDTQYF
TRBJ2-7 - - TRBV20-1 TGCAGTGCAAGTGGACAGAGGCCCTACGAGCAGTACTTC CSASGQRPYEQYF
TRBJ1-5 - - TRBV15 TGTGCCACCAGCAGAGATTATCAGCCCCAGCATTTT CATSRDYQPQHF
TRBJ1-2 many - TRBV5-5 TGTGCCAGCAGCTTGGCACAGGGTTACTATGGCTACACCTTC CASSLAQGYYGYTF
TRBJ1-4 once - TRBV20-1 TGCAGTGCTCGAACGCCAGGCTACGGTGAAAAACTGTTTTTT CSARTPGYGEKLFF
TRBJ2-6 - - TRBV2 TGTGCCAGCAGCCCTGGACATCCTGGGGCCAACGTCCTGACTTTC CASSPGHPGANVLTF
TRBJ2-6 few - TRBV6-2/TRBV6-3 TGTGCCAGCAGTTACTTTAGTAGTGGCCTCTCTGGGGCCAACGTCCTGACTTTC CASSYFSSGLSGANVLTF
TRBJ2-1 many - TRBV7-3 TGTGCCAGCAGCTTAGCTGCCGGCGTTTATAATGAGCAGTTCTTC CASSLAAGVYNEQFF
TRBJ1-1 - - TRBV10-3 TGTGCCAGCACGGCCCCGAGGGGGAACACTGAAGCTTTCTTT CASTAPRGNTEAFF
TRBJ2-5 many - TRBV6-1 TGTGCCAGCATTCCGGGCCCTGATCGAGAGACCCAGTACTTC CASIPGPDRETQYF